This section outlines one T cell receptor (beta chain) sequence together with its context. TCRdb recomputed calls from the reads with MiXCR, one row per CDR3 protein. The sample yields approximately 160,000 distinct CDR3 sequences, about 15% seen once. The CDR3 runs 16 residues. V was clipped by 3 bases and J by 2 bases, with 13 bases between them. Germline assignment: CDR1 MDHEN and CDR2 SYDVKM. The record originates from a study of T cell repertoires in cytomegalovirus infection. The sample was CD8+ T cells from PBMCs. The chain links TRBV28 to TRBJ2-2, with D possibly matching TRBD2 (5 bases). This TCR was sampled from a human donor in good health (CMV status not recorded). Some clones in this sample may be carry-over from other donors' samples. CDR3 residues: CASSFKPSLNTGELFF. CDR3 in DNA: TGTGCCAGCAGTTTTAAGCCTAGCCTAAACACCGGGGAGCTGTTTTTT.